This entry lists 28 T cell receptor beta chains sequenced from one sample in a study of blood T cell repertoires in COVID-19. The data were produced by immunoSEQ multiplex PCR, yet TCRdb's version contains in-frame clones alone and is incomplete. This table has some 200,000 clones, about 90% appearing once. Sequenced sample: peripheral blood. These receptors came from a man aged 25 to 45 with acute or convalescent COVID-19.

Comment on this clone: The sample holds other DNA sequences that translate to the same CDR3. The chain has TRBV18 and TRBJ2-5; 7 positions match TRBD1. Germline assignment: CDR1 KGHSH and CDR2 LQKENI. The CDR3 extends over 12 amino acids. V dropped 5 bases and J dropped 4; count of bases not matched to a gene: 1. The CDR3 DNA sequence: TGTGCCAGCTCAACAGGGGCAGAGACCCAGTACTTC. Protein product: CASSTGAETQYF.

The chain joins TRBV9 to TRBJ2-5; TRBD2 aligns across 13 bases. The CDR3 runs 17 residues. Germline CDR1 and CDR2: SGDLS and YYNGEE. V trimming: 4 bases; J trimming: 2 bases; junction bases outside the gene matches: 8. The CDR3 sequence is CASSSGLAGVRQETQYF. For the CDR3, the DNA is TGTGCCAGCAGCTCAGGACTAGCGGGGGTGAGGCAAGAGACCCAGTACTTC.

The DNA for the CDR3 is TGCGCCAGCAGTCTAGCGGGGAACACAGATACGCAGTATTTT. As protein: CASSLAGNTDTQYF. V gene TRBV10-2 combines with J gene TRBJ2-3; 9 bases map to TRBD2. The CDR3 covers 14 residues. Germline V gene lookup returns CDR1 WSHSY and CDR2 SAAADI. V shed 5 bases, J shed 2 bases, and the junction held 2 bases outside the gene matches.

This clone was seen just once. This chain connects TRBV3-1 (or the pseudogene TRBV3-2) to TRBJ2-1, with 8 bases lining up with TRBD2. J gave up 7 bases and V 4 bases, and 12 bases lay outside the gene matches. Per the germline V gene, CDR1 is LGHDT and CDR2 is YNNKEL (reference sequence). This CDR3 contains 16 residues. CDR3 amino acids: CASSPLREAGVNEQFF. In nucleotides, the CDR3 is TGTGCCAGCAGCCCCCTGAGGGAAGCGGGAGTGAATGAGCAGTTCTTC.

This clone was seen just once. The rearrangement uses TRBV5-8 and TRBJ2-2; D is possibly TRBD2 (6 bases). V lost 4 bases, J lost 4 bases, and 17 bases lay in between. This CDR3 comprises 16 residues. Germline CDR1 is SGHTS and CDR2 is YDEGEE. CDR3 DNA: TGTGCCAGCAGCCTCCGGGGAGGACTTTTCACCGGGGAGCTGTTTTTT. Its protein is CASSLRGGLFTGELFF.

Here the CDR3 DNA reads TGTGCCAGCAGCGTAGATCTGCGGGAGCAGTACTTC. Protein product: CASSVDLREQYF. V is TRBV9 and J is TRBJ2-7; D is undetermined. V lost 0 bases and J lost 7, with 8 bases in between. The germline V gene has CDR1 SGDLS and CDR2 YYNGEE. The CDR3 loop spans 12 amino acids.

This chain links TRBV5-6 with TRBJ1-4; 7 bases fit TRBD1. The germline V gene has CDR1 SGHDT and CDR2 YYEEEE. V lost 2 bases, J lost 0 bases, and 4 bases stayed unmatched. CDR3 length: 16 amino acids. CDR3 coding DNA: TGTGCCAGCAGCTTACAGGGGCTGGCAACTAATGAAAAACTGTTTTTT. This encodes CASSLQGLATNEKLFF. Full variable domain (remainder filled in from reference TRBV5-6 and TRBJ1-4): DAGVTQSPTHLIKTRGQQVTLRCSPKSGHDTVSWYQQALGQGPQFIFQYYEEEERQRGNFPDRFSGHQFPNYSSELNVNALLLGDSALYLCASSLQGLATNEKLFFGSGTQLSVL.

The CDR3 loop is CASTPRQETQYF. In DNA, the CDR3 is TGTGCCAGCACTCCCCGGCAAGAGACCCAGTACTTC. The chain employs TRBV6-5 and TRBJ2-5, with unresolved D. This CDR3 is 12 amino acids long. Trimming took off 7 bases at V and 2 bases at J, with 8 bases between the two ends. Germline V CDR1 and CDR2: MNHEY, SVGAGI.

This chain links TRBV11-2 with TRBJ2-7; D is possibly TRBD1 (5 bases). Germline CDR1 SGHAT, CDR2 FQNNGV. V was pared by 5 bases and J by 1 base, with 15 bases between. The CDR3 extends over 15 amino acids. The CDR3 DNA sequence: TGTGCCAGCAGCGCCAGCAGGGTCGCGTCCTACGAGCAGTACTTC. Its protein product is CASSASRVASYEQYF.

The J gene is TRBJ2-7, the V gene TRBV7-9; possible D gene TRBD1, 5 bases. This CDR3 has 15 residues. Between the trimmed V and J ends, which lost 1 base and 6 bases, there was a span of 16 bases. Per the germline V gene, CDR1 is SEHNR and CDR2 is FQNEAQ (reference sequence). The DNA for the CDR3 is TGTGCCAGCAGCTTAGGCCGCAGGGATCCTGCCGAGCAGTACTTC. Amino acid sequence: CASSLGRRDPAEQYF.

V gene TRBV12-5 combines with J gene TRBJ2-3, with TRBD1 as a possible D gene (5 bases). The CDR3 totals 13 residues. Trimming shortened V by 2 bases and J by 6 bases, and 9 bases separated the two germline ends. From germline, CDR1 is LGHNT and CDR2 FRNRAP. The CDR3, as DNA: TGTGCTAGTGGTTTGATTGGGGCCGATACGCAGTATTTT. Amino acids: CASGLIGADTQYF.

DNA for the CDR3: TGTGCCAGCAGTCGGGAGTTTCGCGCTGAAGCTTTCTTT. It specifies CASSREFRAEAFF. The V call is TRBV6-5, the J call TRBJ1-1, with no clear D. There are 13 residues in the CDR3. In germline, CDR1 is MNHEY, CDR2 SVGAGI. Trimming left V 5 bases short and J 6 bases short, with 13 bases between.

This chain connects TRBV4-1 to TRBJ1-5; the D gene is possibly TRBD1 (5 bases). V was pared by 2 bases and J by 9 bases, with 14 bases between. The CDR3 length is 14 residues. In germline, CDR1 is MGHRA, CDR2 YSYEKL. In DNA form, the CDR3 reads TGCGCCAGCAGCCAAAGGACGGGGGATTGGCCCCAGCATTTT. It codes for CASSQRTGDWPQHF.

The chain is built from TRBV28 and TRBJ2-5; 7 bases are a match to TRBD1. This CDR3 region has 18 residues. Germline V lookup: CDR1 MDHEN, CDR2 SYDVKM. V dropped 5 bases and J dropped 4; count of bases not matched to a gene: 19. CDR3 in amino acids: CASSRTGAWGPVVETQYF. The CDR3 DNA follows: TGTGCCAGCAGTAGAACAGGGGCTTGGGGTCCGGTAGTAGAGACCCAGTACTTC.

The chain carries TRBV19 and TRBJ2-6; tentative D call: TRBD2 (7 bases). The germline CDR1 and CDR2 sequences are LNHDA and SQIVND (reference sequence). V lost 11 bases, J lost 1 base, and 24 bases lay in between. This CDR3 has 18 amino acids. The CDR3, as DNA: TGTGCCTCCAACCAGGCGGCGGGGGCTAGGTCTGGGGCCAACGTCCTGACTTTC. This codes for CASNQAAGARSGANVLTF.

J is TRBJ2-3 and V is TRBV27; TRBD2 matches at 14 bases. The CDR3 covers 15 residues. CDR1 and CDR2 from the germline V gene are MNHEY and SMNVEV (reference sequence). J was trimmed by 5 bases and V by 6 bases; bases with no gene match: 4. The CDR3 nucleotides read TGTGCCAGCAGGACTAGCGGGGGGGCGAGAGATACGCAGTATTTT. Translation gives CASRTSGGARDTQYF.

The chain employs TRBV3-1 (or the pseudogene TRBV3-2) and TRBJ2-2; TRBD2 agrees at 8 bases. Germline V gene lookup returns CDR1 LGHDT and CDR2 YNNKEL (reference sequence). After removal of 6 bases from V and 5 bases from J, the junction contained 11 bases not matched to a gene. The CDR3 is 16 amino acids. The CDR3 DNA is TGTGCCAGCAGTCCTCTCCGCGGGGGGTGGACCGGGGAGCTGTTTTTT. Amino acid sequence: CASSPLRGGWTGELFF.

The chain combines TRBV19 with TRBJ1-5; 8 bases are a match to TRBD1. The CDR3 totals 15 residues. After removal of 6 bases from V and 6 bases from J, the junction contained 10 bases not matched to a gene. Germline CDR1 LNHDA, CDR2 SQIVND (reference sequence). The CDR3 DNA reads TGTGCCAGTAGACCTGGACAGGGTCGGAGTCAGCCCCAGCATTTT. As protein: CASRPGQGRSQPQHF.

V and J are TRBV7-2 and TRBJ2-7; TRBD2 is a possible D gene (5 bases). The CDR3 is 14 amino acids. Trimming removed 6 bases at V and 7 bases at J, with 19 bases between. Germline CDR1 and CDR2: SGHTA and FQGNSA. This CDR3 reads CASSPTVGSGEQYF. CDR3 nucleotides: TGTGCCAGCAGTCCCACAGTAGGGTCGGGAGAGCAGTACTTC.

This chain links TRBV11-2 with TRBJ1-1; D uncertain. This CDR3 has 13 amino acids. The germline V gene has CDR1 SGHAT and CDR2 FQNNGV. V lost 5 bases, J lost 2 bases, and 9 bases lay in between. This CDR3 is CASSITTNTEAFF. For the CDR3, the DNA is TGTGCCAGCAGCATAACTACAAACACTGAAGCTTTCTTT. Looking up the rest from reference TRBV11-2 and TRBJ1-1 gives the full variable domain: EAGVAQSPRYKIIEKRQSVAFWCNPISGHATLYWYQQILGQGPKLLIQFQNNGVVDDSQLPKDRFSAERLKGVDSTLKIQPAKLEDSAVYLCASSITTNTEAFFGQGTRLTVV.

The chain joins TRBV7-3 to TRBJ2-1; D may be TRBD2 (6 bases). Germline CDR1 and CDR2: SGHTA and FQGTGA. The germline V and J ends were trimmed by 4 bases and 2 bases, with 12 bases remaining between them. The CDR3 is 15 amino acids. CDR3 nucleotide sequence: TGTGCCAGCAGCTCCGGGGGTTTCCCCTACAATGAGCAGTTCTTC. As protein: CASSSGGFPYNEQFF.

The genes are TRBV4-2 and TRBJ1-1; unclear D gene. V shed 1 base and J shed 11 bases, with 11 bases lying between them. Germline CDR1 and CDR2: LGHNA and YNFKEQ. The CDR3 runs 12 residues. The CDR3: CASSQGSLAAFF. CDR3 coding DNA: TGTGCCAGCAGCCAAGGATCCTTGGCCGCTTTCTTT.

The chain joins TRBV18 to TRBJ2-7; D remains unclear. CDR1 is KGHSH and CDR2 is LQKENI in the germline V gene. The V end lost 0 bases, the J end lost 6 bases, and 6 bases lay between the germline ends. The CDR3 runs to 12 residues. The chain's CDR3 is CASSPPSSEQYF. In nucleotides, the CDR3 is TGTGCCAGCTCACCACCGAGTTCCGAGCAGTACTTC. The full variable domain, rest sourced from reference TRBV18 and TRBJ2-7, is NAGVMQNPRHLVRRRGQEARLRCSPMKGHSHVYWYRQLPEEGLKFMVYLQKENIIDESGMPKERFSAEFPKEGPSILRIQQVVRGDSAAYFCASSPPSSEQYFGPGTRLTVT.

The table lists this clone with a count of one. The CDR3 region has the DNA TGTGCCAGCAGTTACGCGCCGGGGGGCGATCAGCCCCAGCATTTT. Translating it yields CASSYAPGGDQPQHF. V and J are TRBV6-5 and TRBJ1-5; TRBD1 might be the D (6 bases). Trimming shortened V by 2 bases and J by 5 bases, and 13 bases separated the two germline ends. The CDR3 length is 15 residues. Germline V gives CDR1 MNHEY, CDR2 SVGAGI.

The chain links TRBV25-1 to TRBJ2-5; 10 bases line up with TRBD1. Germline values: CDR1 MGHDK, CDR2 SYGVNS. V was pared by 4 bases and J by 5 bases, with 1 base of the junction left unmatched. The CDR3 loop spans 13 amino acids. As DNA, the CDR3 is TGTGCCAGCAGTGGACAGGGGGCGGAGACCCAGTACTTC. Residues: CASSGQGAETQYF.

This clone came up once. The chain combines TRBV28 with TRBJ2-3; unclear D gene. The V end lost 6 bases, the J end lost 0 bases, and 4 bases lay between the germline ends. Germline V gives CDR1 MDHEN, CDR2 SYDVKM. The CDR3 covers 12 residues. The CDR3 sequence: CASRYSTDTQYF. The CDR3 nucleotides are TGTGCCAGCAGATATAGCACAGATACGCAGTATTTT.

V usage is TRBV7-9 and J usage is TRBJ1-1; D call uncertain. CDR1 and CDR2 (germline): SEHNR, FQNEAQ (reference sequence). Deletions cut 4 bases from V and 6 bases from J, with 12 bases between. The CDR3 spans 13 residues. The CDR3 loop reads CASSSRPGAEAFF. The DNA for the CDR3 is TGTGCCAGCAGCTCCCGACCCGGGGCTGAAGCTTTCTTT.

This rearrangement joins TRBV5-8 to TRBJ2-5, with TRBD2 identical over 8 bases. In germline, CDR1 is SGHTS, CDR2 YDEGEE. The CDR3 runs to 15 residues. V was pared by 4 bases and J by 1 base, with 6 bases of the junction left unmatched. CDR3 sequence reads: CASSRAGVIQETQYF. CDR3 in DNA: TGTGCCAGCAGCCGAGCGGGGGTGATCCAAGAGACCCAGTACTTC.